These 28 T cell receptor beta chains share one sample of origin, sequenced in a study of shared clonotypes between healthy human individuals. Clones were sequenced by immunoSEQ multiplex PCR, and TCRdb holds only the in-frame ones, with some missing. The sample has roughly 1,000,000 clones; around 82% are singletons. The material sequenced was memory CD4+ T cells from PBMCs. Sample subset: CD45RA-negative fraction. Receptors were obtained from a man aged 18 to 29 in good health. Some clones in this sample may be carry-over from other donors' samples.

The chain employs TRBV27 and TRBJ1-4; 8 nucleotides agree with TRBD1. The CDR3 spans 14 residues. Looked up from germline, CDR1 is MNHEY and CDR2 is SMNVEV (reference sequence). The V and J ends lost 3 bases and 8 bases, in that order; junction bases with no gene match: 5. The CDR3 DNA follows: TGTGCCAGCAGTTTCCAAGGGACAGGAGAAAAACTGTTTTTT. This sequence encodes CASSFQGTGEKLFF.

This chain joins TRBV11-2 and TRBJ2-7; D gene unclear. Germline V gives CDR1 SGHAT, CDR2 FQNNGV. Trimming removed 1 base at V and 4 bases at J, with 17 bases between. The CDR3 sequence is 16 residues long. The CDR3 spells CASSLVSDGWGYEQYF. The CDR3, as DNA: TGTGCCAGCAGCTTAGTTTCTGACGGTTGGGGTTACGAGCAGTACTTC.

The rearrangement joins TRBV29-1 to TRBJ2-1; 8 nucleotides match TRBD1. V shed 4 bases, J shed 2 bases, and the junction held 7 bases outside the gene matches. The germline V gene has CDR1 SQVTM and CDR2 ANQGSEA. This CDR3 comprises 15 residues. CDR3 bases: TGCAGCGTTGTGGGGGCGGACAGGGCCTACAATGAGCAGTTCTTC. The encoded protein is CSVVGADRAYNEQFF.

A single count supports this clone. The gene calls are TRBV5-1 and TRBJ2-2; 8 bases match TRBD1. The length of the CDR3 is 14 residues. With V trimmed by 4 bases and J by 5 bases, 4 bases remained unmatched. Germline lookup yields CDR1 SGHRS and CDR2 YFSETQ. Written as DNA, the CDR3 is TGCGCCAGCAGCGACCAGGGGGCTACCGGGGAGCTGTTTTTT. Its protein is CASSDQGATGELFF.

V usage is TRBV18 and J usage is TRBJ2-4; D possibly corresponds to TRBD1 (8 bases). The ends were cut back, 2 bases at V and 9 bases at J, with 14 bases in the middle. The germline gives CDR1 KGHSH, CDR2 LQKENI. The CDR3 runs to 14 residues. The CDR3 DNA follows: TGTGCCAGCTCACCAACAGGGGGGGTTGGCATTCAGTACTTC. This sequence encodes CASSPTGGVGIQYF.

To note about this clone: Other DNA sequences from this sample encode an identical CDR3 as well. V gene TRBV29-1 combines with J gene TRBJ1-4; TRBD1 agrees at 8 bases. Per the germline V gene, CDR1 is SQVTM and CDR2 is ANQGSEA. Trimming took 4 bases from V and 8 from J; bases not matched to a gene: 3. This CDR3 region has 12 residues. CDR3 in DNA: TGCAGCGTTGGTGACAGGGGCGAAAAACTGTTTTTT. It yields the protein CSVGDRGEKLFF.

V gene TRBV28 combines with J gene TRBJ1-5; TRBD1 agrees at 8 bases. The germline V gene encodes CDR1 MDHEN and CDR2 SYDVKM. V was pared by 6 bases and J by 6 bases, with 4 bases of the junction left unmatched. CDR3 length: 13 residues. CDR3 sequence reads: CASRVDRVQPQHF. The CDR3 region has the DNA TGTGCCAGCAGAGTGGACAGGGTTCAGCCCCAGCATTTT.

V gene TRBV5-1 combines with J gene TRBJ2-3; 12 nucleotides align to TRBD2. This CDR3 contains 15 residues. Per the germline V gene, CDR1 is SGHRS and CDR2 is YFSETQ. The V and J ends lost 3 bases and 4 bases, in that order; junction bases with no gene match: 3. The CDR3 DNA sequence: TGCGCCAGCAGCTGGACTAGCGGGATCGCAGATACGCAGTATTTT. It encodes CASSWTSGIADTQYF.

This clone came up many times. Within the sample, other DNA sequences also encode this same CDR3. This chain links TRBV5-1 with TRBJ2-5; 8 bases are a match to TRBD1. The CDR3 extends over 15 amino acids. Per the germline V gene, CDR1 is SGHRS and CDR2 is YFSETQ. With V trimmed by 4 bases and J by 1 base, 6 bases remained unmatched. CDR3 amino acids: CASSIYRGSQETQYF. In DNA, the CDR3 is TGCGCCAGCAGCATCTACAGGGGGTCCCAAGAGACCCAGTACTTC. Drawing the rest from reference TRBV5-1 and TRBJ2-5, the complete variable domain is KAGVTQTPRYLIKTRGQQVTLSCSPISGHRSVSWYQQTPGQGLQFLFEYFSETQRNKGNFPGRFSGRQFSNSRSEMNVSTLELGDSALYLCASSIYRGSQETQYFGPGTRLLVL.

The chain combines TRBV10-2 with TRBJ2-1; perhaps TRBD1 as D (6 bases). Germline CDR1 and CDR2: WSHSY and SAAADI. The CDR3 consists of 15 residues. V shed 0 bases and J shed 3 bases, with 9 bases lying between them. The CDR3 sequence: CASSESGGLYNEQFF. CDR3 coding DNA: TGCGCCAGCAGTGAGTCTGGGGGCCTCTACAATGAGCAGTTCTTC.

V gene TRBV7-9 combines with J gene TRBJ2-7; the D gene could be TRBD1 or TRBD2 (5 bases each). Trimming left V 3 bases short and J 10 bases short, with 13 bases between. CDR3 length equals 12 residues. Germline V gene lookup returns CDR1 SEHNR and CDR2 FQNEAQ (reference sequence). The CDR3 sequence is CASSFGPGPQYF. The CDR3 DNA reads TGTGCCAGCAGCTTTGGACCGGGACCACAGTACTTC.

The V call is TRBV11-1, the J call TRBJ2-1; 14 bases fit TRBD2. Germline lookup yields CDR1 SGHAT and CDR2 FQDESV (reference sequence). J gave up 7 bases and V 4 bases, and 9 bases lay outside the gene matches. This CDR3 has 17 residues. CDR3 in amino acids: CASSYHGTSGSRNEQFF. The CDR3 nucleotides are TGTGCCAGCAGCTACCACGGGACTAGCGGGAGTAGGAATGAGCAGTTCTTC.

The chain joins TRBV11-2 to TRBJ2-7; D perhaps matches TRBD1 (6 bases). The CDR3 length is 15 residues. Germline values: CDR1 SGHAT, CDR2 FQNNGV. Trimming removed 5 bases at V and 4 bases at J, with 18 bases between. The CDR3 DNA reads as TGTGCCAGCAGCCCCGAGAGGCAGGGGACGTACGAGCAGTACTTC. Its protein is CASSPERQGTYEQYF.

The V gene is TRBV15, the J gene TRBJ2-1; no definite D call. V shed 6 bases and J shed 5 bases, with 14 bases lying between them. The CDR3 has 14 amino acids. CDR1 and CDR2 from the germline V gene are LNHNV and YYDKDF (reference sequence). CDR3 residues: CATRMTPANNEQFF. As DNA, the CDR3 is TGTGCCACCAGGATGACCCCAGCGAACAATGAGCAGTTCTTC.

A word on this clone: Distinct nucleotide sequences in the sample also encode this CDR3. The chain couples TRBV28 to TRBJ2-7; no clear D gene. V lost 2 bases and J lost 4, with 9 bases in between. Germline values: CDR1 MDHEN, CDR2 SYDVKM. The CDR3 is 13 residues long. The CDR3 sequence: CASSLNGPYEQYF. DNA for the CDR3: TGTGCCAGCAGTTTAAACGGGCCTTACGAGCAGTACTTC.

This clone was counted only a few times. V gene TRBV6-1 combines with J gene TRBJ1-2; 10 bases are a match to TRBD1. Germline V gene data show CDR1 as MNHNS and CDR2 as SASEGT. The CDR3 runs 16 residues. With V trimmed by 3 bases and J by 3 bases, 7 bases remained unmatched. The CDR3 bases are TGTGCCAGCAGTGAGGGACCCGGGACAGGGGACTATGGCTACACCTTC. This codes for CASSEGPGTGDYGYTF.

The chain combines TRBV10-1 with TRBJ1-1, with unresolved D. In germline, CDR1 is WNHNN, CDR2 SYGVQD (reference sequence). The CDR3 loop spans 13 amino acids. V was pared by 6 bases and J by 0 bases, with 8 bases between. The CDR3 loop reads CASSDGMNTEAFF. CDR3 sequence (DNA): TGCGCCAGCAGCGACGGTATGAACACTGAAGCTTTCTTT.

This clone is a singleton in its sample. The chain carries TRBV27 and TRBJ1-2, with D tentatively TRBD1 (6 bases). The CDR3 runs to 15 residues. V shed 8 bases and J shed 4 bases, with 20 bases lying between them. CDR1 and CDR2 from the germline V gene are MNHEY and SMNVEV (reference sequence). CDR3 residues: CASSAVQGYRYGYTF. In DNA form, the CDR3 reads TGTGCCAGCTCTGCGGTACAGGGTTATCGCTATGGCTACACCTTC.

The V and J genes are TRBV11-2 and TRBJ2-1; D is unresolved. This CDR3 region has 14 residues. CDR1 is SGHAT, CDR2 FQNNGV, per germline. V shed 2 bases and J shed 7 bases, with 12 bases lying between them. In DNA, the CDR3 is TGTGCCAGCAGCTTAATATTGCGGCGAAATGAGCAGTTCTTC. This codes for CASSLILRRNEQFF.

This sequence joins TRBV4-2 and TRBJ2-5; 10 bases match TRBD2. V was clipped by 4 bases and J by 3 bases; unmatched bases: 5. CDR3 size: 15 residues. Looked up from germline, CDR1 is LGHNA and CDR2 is YNFKEQ. The DNA for the CDR3 is TGTGCCAGCAGCCGACCCGGACTAGCGGAAGAGACCCAGTACTTC. It specifies CASSRPGLAEETQYF.

This clone was picked up many times. The chain couples TRBV4-2 to TRBJ2-7, with D unresolved. The CDR3 is 15 amino acids. Germline loops: CDR1 LGHNA, CDR2 YNFKEQ. Trimming pared 0 bases from V and 1 base from J, leaving 10 bases between. CDR3 DNA: TGTGCCAGCAGCCAAGAAGGAGATGTATCCTACGAGCAGTACTTC. It specifies CASSQEGDVSYEQYF.

The chain links TRBV15 to TRBJ2-1; D gene uncertain. The V gene's germline CDR1 is LNHNV and CDR2 YYDKDF (reference sequence). V was pared by 0 bases and J by 6 bases, with 15 bases between. The CDR3 runs to 16 residues. CDR3 nucleotides: TGTGCCACCAGCAGAGAACCGACCCCTTGGGCCAATGAGCAGTTCTTC. Translation gives CATSREPTPWANEQFF.

The chain carries TRBV5-5 and TRBJ2-3; D unclear. The V end was cut by 1 base, the J end by 0 bases, with 3 bases between. The germline V gene encodes CDR1 SGHKS and CDR2 YYEKEE (reference sequence). The CDR3 runs to 13 residues. CDR3 sequence (DNA): TGTGCCAGCAGCTTGCAAAGCACAGATACGCAGTATTTT. Translated, it gives CASSLQSTDTQYF.

The rearrangement links TRBV7-9 to TRBJ2-3; the D is unclear. V shed 7 bases and J shed 6 bases, with 8 bases lying between them. Germline loops: CDR1 SEHNR, CDR2 FQNEAQ (reference sequence). This CDR3 spans 11 amino acids. This chain's CDR3 is CASTPMDTQYF. CDR3 DNA: TGTGCCAGCACGCCCATGGATACGCAGTATTTT.

The V gene is TRBV7-8, the J gene TRBJ2-7; 7 bases are a match to TRBD1. The V segment lost 5 bases and the J segment 5 bases; nucleotides outside the gene matches: 12. Germline CDR1 SGHVS, CDR2 FQNEAQ. This CDR3 is built from 15 residues. DNA of the CDR3: TGTGCCAGCAGCCGAGGGGGACAGTATTTCCACGAGCAGTACTTC. It yields the protein CASSRGGQYFHEQYF.

V is TRBV5-1 and J is TRBJ1-2, with D perhaps matching TRBD1 (6 bases). Trimming took 4 bases from V and 6 from J, leaving 16 bases between them. Germline V gives CDR1 SGHRS, CDR2 YFSETQ. The CDR3 consists of 14 residues. CDR3 residues: CASSRDRPGDGYTF. The CDR3 coding sequence is TGCGCCAGCAGCCGTGACAGGCCGGGGGATGGCTACACCTTC.

This clone showed up just once. The V call is TRBV20-1, the J call TRBJ1-2; D gene unclear. There are 11 residues in the CDR3. Germline V CDR1 and CDR2: DFQATT, SNEGSKA (reference sequence). The V end was cut by 6 bases, the J end by 8 bases, with 13 bases between. The CDR3 DNA is TGCAGTGCCCCAGGCGTAGCCGGCTACACCTTC. This sequence encodes CSAPGVAGYTF.

The chain is built from TRBV19 and TRBJ2-2; a possible D gene is TRBD1 (6 bases). Germline CDR1 is LNHDA and CDR2 is SQIVND (reference sequence). The CDR3 sequence is 16 residues long. The V end lost 4 bases, the J end lost 4 bases, and 16 bases lay between the germline ends. DNA of the CDR3: TGTGCCAGTAGTAGTATATCAGGGGTTGTCACCGGGGAGCTGTTTTTT. Translated, it gives CASSSISGVVTGELFF.